This is a list of T cell receptor beta chains from one sample in a study of blood T cell repertoires in COVID-19. Using immunoSEQ multiplex PCR, the repertoire was profiled, and TCRdb retains in-frame clones only, with some absent. The data show more than 350,000 clones, with 87% seen just once and about 10% held by the top ten. The sample comprised peripheral blood. The receptors here all came from a woman aged 25-40 years with COVID-19, enrolled during active disease. CDR3s include the opening cysteine and the closing phenylalanine or tryptophan. Each record gives: CDR3 DNA, CDR3 protein, D gene, clone size, J gene, CDR3 length, V gene. A D gene is named only where the DNA matches it firmly. Clone size is given for some rows only: seen once, a few or many times, or a class if the clone is expanded.

cdr3_nt: TGTGCCAGCAGCCCACCCCACGCTAGCGGGAGATATGAGCAGTTCTTC; cdr3_aa: CASSPPHASGRYEQFF; d_call: TRBD2; clone_size: .; j_call: TRBJ2-1; cdr3_length: 16; v_call: TRBV7-9
cdr3_nt: TGCGCCAGCAGCCTGACGATCAGGGGCACTGAAGCTTTCTTT; cdr3_aa: CASSLTIRGTEAFF; d_call: .; clone_size: .; j_call: TRBJ1-1; cdr3_length: 14; v_call: TRBV4-1
cdr3_nt: TGTGCCAGCTCAGGAGGAATTGACACTGAAGCTTTCTTT; cdr3_aa: CASSGGIDTEAFF; d_call: .; clone_size: .; j_call: TRBJ1-1; cdr3_length: 13; v_call: TRBV18
cdr3_nt: TGTGCCAGCAGTGGGGGCAATTCACCCCTCCACTTT; cdr3_aa: CASSGGNSPLHF; d_call: .; clone_size: once; j_call: TRBJ1-6; cdr3_length: 12; v_call: TRBV2
cdr3_nt: TGTGCCAGCAGCCAAAGGACTAGCGGGAGGACCGGGGAGCTGTTTTTT; cdr3_aa: CASSQRTSGRTGELFF; d_call: TRBD2; clone_size: .; j_call: TRBJ2-2; cdr3_length: 16; v_call: TRBV4-2
cdr3_nt: TGTGCCAGCAGCCAAGGCCTTGGACTCCATAGCAATCAGCCCCAGCATTTT; cdr3_aa: CASSQGLGLHSNQPQHF; d_call: .; clone_size: few; j_call: TRBJ1-5; cdr3_length: 17; v_call: TRBV3-1/TRBV3-2
cdr3_nt: TGTGCCAGCAGCGCGACAGGGATGTATCGTTCACCCCTCCACTTT; cdr3_aa: CASSATGMYRSPLHF; d_call: TRBD1; clone_size: .; j_call: TRBJ1-6; cdr3_length: 15; v_call: TRBV11-2
cdr3_nt: TGTGCCAGCACGATAGGGACTTCGTACGAGCAGTACTTC; cdr3_aa: CASTIGTSYEQYF; d_call: .; clone_size: .; j_call: TRBJ2-7; cdr3_length: 13; v_call: TRBV28
cdr3_nt: TGTGCCACCCGGCGGCTCAATGAAGCTTTCTTT; cdr3_aa: CATRRLNEAFF; d_call: .; clone_size: once; j_call: TRBJ1-1; cdr3_length: 11; v_call: TRBV2
cdr3_nt: TGTGCCAGCAGTGTATCACTAGCGGGAGGGAATACAGATACGCAGTATTTT; cdr3_aa: CASSVSLAGGNTDTQYF; d_call: TRBD2; clone_size: .; j_call: TRBJ2-3; cdr3_length: 17; v_call: TRBV2
cdr3_nt: TGTGCCAGTAGTATTACGGGACAGGGGTTTGGAAACACCATATATTTT; cdr3_aa: CASSITGQGFGNTIYF; d_call: TRBD1; clone_size: .; j_call: TRBJ1-3; cdr3_length: 16; v_call: TRBV19
cdr3_nt: TGTGCCAGCAGACTAGGATCAGAGACCCAGTACTTC; cdr3_aa: CASRLGSETQYF; d_call: .; clone_size: .; j_call: TRBJ2-5; cdr3_length: 12; v_call: TRBV2
cdr3_nt: TGTGCCAGCAGACTAGGACAGGGCTATAATTCACCCCTCCACTTT; cdr3_aa: CASRLGQGYNSPLHF; d_call: TRBD1; clone_size: .; j_call: TRBJ1-6; cdr3_length: 15; v_call: TRBV13
cdr3_nt: TGTGCCAGCAGCTTAGGGACAGGGACGGCCGAGCAGTACTTC; cdr3_aa: CASSLGTGTAEQYF; d_call: TRBD1; clone_size: once; j_call: TRBJ2-7; cdr3_length: 14; v_call: TRBV7-3
cdr3_nt: TGTGCCAGCAGCTTTAATCAGCCCCAGCATTTT; cdr3_aa: CASSFNQPQHF; d_call: .; clone_size: few; j_call: TRBJ1-5; cdr3_length: 11; v_call: TRBV28
cdr3_nt: TGTGCCAGCAGCTTAGGCCGGGACAGGGGGTATAATGAGCAGTTCTTC; cdr3_aa: CASSLGRDRGYNEQFF; d_call: TRBD1; clone_size: .; j_call: TRBJ2-1; cdr3_length: 16; v_call: TRBV11-3
cdr3_nt: TGTGCCAGCAGGGACAGGGCTCACTATGGCTACACCTTC; cdr3_aa: CASRDRAHYGYTF; d_call: TRBD1; clone_size: .; j_call: TRBJ1-2; cdr3_length: 13; v_call: TRBV6-5
cdr3_nt: TGTGCCAGCAGAGAATTAGGGGTGGCTAATGAAAAACTGTTTTTT; cdr3_aa: CASRELGVANEKLFF; d_call: .; clone_size: .; j_call: TRBJ1-4; cdr3_length: 15; v_call: TRBV27
cdr3_nt: TGCGCCAGCAGAATTAATTCAACAGGGTTAAGACTGTTTTTT; cdr3_aa: CASRINSTGLRLFF; d_call: .; clone_size: .; j_call: TRBJ1-4; cdr3_length: 14; v_call: TRBV10-1
cdr3_nt: TGCGCCAGCAGCCACCTAGTGGGACAGCGGGATTCACCCCTCCACTTT; cdr3_aa: CASSHLVGQRDSPLHF; d_call: TRBD1; clone_size: .; j_call: TRBJ1-6; cdr3_length: 16; v_call: TRBV4-1
cdr3_nt: TGTGCCAGCAGCGGATCAACTAGCGGGAGGATCCAAGAGACCCAGTACTTC; cdr3_aa: CASSGSTSGRIQETQYF; d_call: TRBD2; clone_size: .; j_call: TRBJ2-5; cdr3_length: 17; v_call: TRBV5-4
cdr3_nt: TGTGCCAGCGGCAGACAGGCTCAAGGGTATGGCTACACCTTC; cdr3_aa: CASGRQAQGYGYTF; d_call: .; clone_size: .; j_call: TRBJ1-2; cdr3_length: 14; v_call: TRBV9
cdr3_nt: TGTGCCAGCAGCATGTGGGCGGGAGTGGGGGAGCAGTACTTC; cdr3_aa: CASSMWAGVGEQYF; d_call: TRBD2; clone_size: .; j_call: TRBJ2-7; cdr3_length: 14; v_call: TRBV5-5
cdr3_nt: TGTGCCAGCAGCGGGACAGTCTTCTACAATGAGCAGTTCTTC; cdr3_aa: CASSGTVFYNEQFF; d_call: TRBD1; clone_size: .; j_call: TRBJ2-1; cdr3_length: 14; v_call: TRBV2
cdr3_nt: TGTGCCAGCAGCCAGCCGGGACTAGCGCCGTTCTTC; cdr3_aa: CASSQPGLAPFF; d_call: TRBD2; clone_size: .; j_call: TRBJ2-1; cdr3_length: 12; v_call: TRBV7-2
cdr3_nt: TGCGCCAGCAGCAGTCGGACTAGCGGGAGGAATTTCTTC; cdr3_aa: CASSSRTSGRNFF; d_call: TRBD2; clone_size: .; j_call: TRBJ2-1; cdr3_length: 13; v_call: TRBV5-1